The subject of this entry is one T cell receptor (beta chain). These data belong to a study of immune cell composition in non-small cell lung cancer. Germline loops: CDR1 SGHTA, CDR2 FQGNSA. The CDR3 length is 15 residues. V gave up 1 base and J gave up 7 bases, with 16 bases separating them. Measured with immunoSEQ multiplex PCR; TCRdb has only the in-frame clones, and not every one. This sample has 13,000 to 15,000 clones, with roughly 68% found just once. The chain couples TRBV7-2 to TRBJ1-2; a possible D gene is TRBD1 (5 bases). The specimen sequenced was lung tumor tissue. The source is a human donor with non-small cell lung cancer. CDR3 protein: CASSLDSSGRLGYTF. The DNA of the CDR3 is TGTGCCAGCAGCTTAGATTCGTCAGGGCGTCTTGGCTACACCTTC. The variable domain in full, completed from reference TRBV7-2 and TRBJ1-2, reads GAGVSQSPSNKVTEKGKDVELRCDPISGHTALYWYRQSLGQGLEFLIYFQGNSAPDKSGLPSDRFSAERTGGSVSTLTIQRTQQEDSAVYLCASSLDSSGRLGYTFGSGTRLTVV.